These 23 T cell receptor beta chains came from one sample sequenced in a study of T cell changes during pregnancy in multiple sclerosis. Assay: immunoSEQ multiplex PCR; the TCRdb copy retains only in-frame clones and omits some. The table shows 77,000 or so clones, with around 93% occurring only once. The sequencing here drew on peripheral blood, taken in the second trimester of pregnancy. Every receptor here comes from a female donor in good health, enrolled as a control in a pregnancy study.

This CDR3 reads CASSAQTIRDRVEETQYF. The CDR3 DNA is TGTGCCAGCAGCGCCCAGACGATCCGGGACAGGGTGGAGGAGACCCAGTACTTC. This chain joins TRBV9 and TRBJ2-5; 9 positions agree with TRBD1. Germline-derived CDR1 and CDR2 are SGDLS and YYNGEE. V dropped 3 bases and J dropped 5; count of bases not matched to a gene: 17. The CDR3 is made up of 18 amino acids.

The chain recombines TRBV6-4 with TRBJ1-5; unclear D gene. This CDR3 contains 13 residues. The germline CDR1 and CDR2 sequences are MRHNA and SNTAGT. Trimming took 6 bases from V and 7 from J, leaving 13 bases between them. The chain's CDR3 is CASSAEGEQPQHF. The CDR3 DNA follows: TGTGCCAGCAGCGCCGAGGGCGAACAGCCCCAGCATTTT.

This clone has a single count. The rearrangement joins TRBV5-1 to TRBJ2-7, with D unresolved. The CDR3 is 13 residues long. CDR1 is SGHRS, CDR2 YFSETQ, per germline. Trimming took 1 base from V and 0 from J, leaving 5 bases between them. In nucleotides, the CDR3 is TGCGCCAGCAGCTTGACAAGCTCCTACGAGCAGTACTTC. The encoded protein is CASSLTSSYEQYF. Variable domain in full (rest from reference TRBV5-1 and TRBJ2-7): KAGVTQTPRYLIKTRGQQVTLSCSPISGHRSVSWYQQTPGQGLQFLFEYFSETQRNKGNFPGRFSGRQFSNSRSEMNVSTLELGDSALYLCASSLTSSYEQYFGPGTRLTVT.

The gene calls are TRBV30 and TRBJ1-6; TRBD1 agrees at 8 bases. With V trimmed by 5 bases and J by 7 bases, 10 bases remained unmatched. This CDR3 region has 15 residues. Germline V CDR1 and CDR2: GTSNPN, SVGIG (reference sequence). CDR3 DNA sequence: TGTGCCTGGGGCAGGGGGCGAAGGGAAAATTCACCCCTCCACTTT. This gives the protein CAWGRGRRENSPLHF.

The gene calls are TRBV10-3 and TRBJ2-2, with unresolved D. CDR1 is ENHRY, CDR2 SYGVKD, per germline. The CDR3 sequence is 14 residues long. Trimming took 6 bases from V and 3 from J, leaving 11 bases between them. CDR3 sequence reads: CAISRAADTGELFF. The DNA for the CDR3 is TGTGCCATCAGCCGAGCCGCCGACACCGGGGAGCTGTTTTTT.

The chain employs TRBV7-9 and TRBJ1-6; TRBD1 might be the D (6 bases). CDR1 and CDR2 (germline): SEHNR, FQNEAQ (reference sequence). This CDR3 region has 19 residues. Trimming cost V 5 bases and J 7 bases, with 27 bases left between them. CDR3 bases: TGTGCCAGCAGCCCCGGATCCCTAACAGGGAAGTTCGGAAATTCACCCCTCCACTTT. This codes for CASSPGSLTGKFGNSPLHF.

This sequence joins TRBV27 and TRBJ1-1; tentative D call: TRBD1 (6 bases). V lost 5 bases, J lost 1 base, and 8 bases lay in between. The CDR3 has 13 amino acids. Germline V gives CDR1 MNHEY, CDR2 SMNVEV (reference sequence). The CDR3 reads CASSPTGNTEAFF. The CDR3 DNA follows: TGTGCCAGCAGTCCGACAGGGAACACTGAAGCTTTCTTT.

This clone is a singleton in its sample. The V gene is TRBV29-1, the J gene TRBJ2-5, with TRBD2 matching over 10 bases. Unmatched junction bases numbered 11, after V lost 3 bases and J lost 4 bases. Germline V gives CDR1 SQVTM, CDR2 ANQGSEA. The CDR3 covers 16 residues. Written as DNA, the CDR3 is TGCAGCGTTGATCGGCCTAGCGGGGGTATGGGAGAGACCCAGTACTTC. Protein product: CSVDRPSGGMGETQYF.

The chain uses TRBV7-9 and TRBJ2-5; D is unclear. The CDR3 covers 12 residues. Germline V gene sequence: CDR1 SEHNR, CDR2 FQNEAQ (reference sequence). V lost 1 base, J lost 4 bases, and 4 bases lay in between. CDR3 region: CASSLVGETQYF. The CDR3 DNA follows: TGTGCCAGCAGCTTAGTCGGAGAGACCCAGTACTTC.

J is TRBJ2-4 and V is TRBV4-3; D may be TRBD1 (6 bases). CDR1 and CDR2 from the germline V gene are LGHNA and YSLEER. V lost 1 base, J lost 0 bases, and 16 bases lay in between. The CDR3 sequence is 18 residues long. For the CDR3, the DNA is TGCGCCAGCAGCCAAGCATACCGGGACATAGGAGCCAAAAACATTCAGTACTTC. Its translation is CASSQAYRDIGAKNIQYF.

This chain uses TRBV12-5 with TRBJ2-7; TRBD2 agrees at 11 bases. Looked up from germline, CDR1 is LGHNT and CDR2 is FRNRAP. CDR3 length equals 15 residues. The V gene end was trimmed by 3 bases and the J gene end by 2 bases; junction bases not matched to a gene: 3. CDR3 loop: CASGLISGGAYEQYF. The CDR3 bases are TGTGCTAGTGGTTTAATTAGCGGGGGGGCCTACGAGCAGTACTTC.

The chain employs TRBV5-5 and TRBJ1-6; TRBD1 matches 9 bases. Germline CDR1 reads SGHKS; CDR2 reads YYEKEE (reference sequence). The V and J ends lost 4 bases and 9 bases, in that order; junction bases with no gene match: 8. The CDR3 runs 15 residues. The CDR3 spells CASSHRDRVASPLHF. DNA of the CDR3: TGTGCCAGCAGCCACCGGGACAGGGTGGCTTCACCCCTCCACTTT.

This chain links TRBV7-9 with TRBJ2-2; D is perhaps TRBD1 (5 bases). Deletions cut 6 bases from V and 6 bases from J, with 17 bases between. This CDR3 spans 15 amino acids. The germline V gene encodes CDR1 SEHNR and CDR2 FQNEAQ (reference sequence). Here the CDR3 DNA reads TGTGCCAGCAGTTCGGTTCAGGGCGGCGCCGGGGAGCTGTTTTTT. Translation: CASSSVQGGAGELFF.

The chain combines TRBV27 with TRBJ2-2, with a weak D call TRBD2 (6 bases). V lost 7 bases to trimming and J lost 1 base, with 7 bases between them. This CDR3 is 13 amino acids long. CDR1 is MNHEY and CDR2 is SMNVEV in the germline V gene (reference sequence). In DNA, the CDR3 is TGTGCCAGCAAGGAGGGGAACACCGGGGAGCTGTTTTTT. This codes for CASKEGNTGELFF.

The V and J genes are TRBV7-2 and TRBJ2-7, with D possibly matching TRBD2 (7 bases). The CDR3 covers 16 residues. V lost 2 bases to trimming and J lost 0 bases, with 14 bases between them. The germline V gene has CDR1 SGHTA and CDR2 FQGNSA. CDR3 DNA: TGTGCCAGCAGCTTATGGGGGGGCCCCAGCTCCTACGAGCAGTACTTC. Translation gives CASSLWGGPSSYEQYF.

The chain carries TRBV27 and TRBJ2-1, with 7 bases fitting TRBD2. Trimming removed 2 bases from V and 4 bases from J; junction bases left unmatched: 5. The CDR3 contains 15 residues. Per the germline V gene, CDR1 is MNHEY and CDR2 is SMNVEV (reference sequence). CDR3: CASSLRPSGYNEQFF. In DNA, the CDR3 is TGTGCCAGCAGTTTACGGCCTAGCGGTTACAATGAGCAGTTCTTC.

DNA of the CDR3: TGTGCCAGCAGTGCGGGGGCCTACAATGAGCAGTTCTTC. The encoded protein is CASSAGAYNEQFF. The chain employs TRBV6-6 and TRBJ2-1, with 7 bases identical to TRBD2. In germline, CDR1 is MNHNY, CDR2 SVGAGI (reference sequence). V lost 5 bases and J lost 2; bases outside the gene matches: 0. There are 13 residues in the CDR3.

The chain combines TRBV4-2 with TRBJ2-1; tentative D call: TRBD2 (6 bases). V was pared by 1 base and J by 2 bases, with 12 bases between. The CDR3 is 16 residues long. The germline CDR1 and CDR2 sequences are LGHNA and YNFKEQ. As DNA, the CDR3 is TGTGCCAGCAGCCAAGCGGGGGTGGGCCCCTACAATGAGCAGTTCTTC. Its translation is CASSQAGVGPYNEQFF.

This chain uses TRBV6-5 with TRBJ1-1, with D possibly TRBD1 on 6 matching bases. Per germline, CDR1 MNHEY and CDR2 SVGAGI. CDR3 length equals 12 residues. The V gene lost 10 bases and the J gene lost 8 bases, with 17 bases spanning the gap. The CDR3 is CATSRGGREAFF. The DNA of the CDR3 is TGTGCCACCTCGAGGGGGGGCAGAGAAGCTTTCTTT.

The chain is built from TRBV5-1 and TRBJ2-3; D remains unclear. This CDR3 region has 15 residues. Germline CDR1 is SGHRS and CDR2 is YFSETQ. Trimming removed 0 bases from V and 0 bases from J, with 8 bases in between. Here the CDR3 DNA reads TGCGCCAGCAGCTTGGATCAGAGGAGCACAGATACGCAGTATTTT. As protein: CASSLDQRSTDTQYF.

This CDR3 reads CASSLRQGDQPQHF. CDR3 bases: TGCGCCAGCAGCCTCAGACAGGGGGATCAGCCCCAGCATTTT. The J gene is TRBJ1-5, the V gene TRBV4-3, with 9 bases that match TRBD1. The CDR3 spans 14 residues. V shed 4 bases and J 5 bases; nucleotides not matched to a gene: 3. CDR1 is LGHNA, CDR2 YSLEER, per germline.

The V gene is TRBV19, the J gene TRBJ1-6; D is unclear. The V and J ends lost 1 base and 7 bases respectively, with 5 bases between them. Looked up from germline, CDR1 is LNHDA and CDR2 is SQIVND (reference sequence). The CDR3 has 13 residues. CDR3 protein: CASSIGGNSPLHF. The CDR3 DNA follows: TGTGCCAGTAGTATAGGCGGGAATTCACCCCTCCACTTT.

This chain connects TRBV2 to TRBJ2-3, with D perhaps matching TRBD2 (6 bases). With 4 bases removed from V and 5 bases from J, the gap between germline ends came to 13 bases. Germline values: CDR1 SNHLY, CDR2 FYNNEI. This CDR3 is 14 amino acids long. The CDR3 region has the DNA TGTGCCAGCAGTGTGGGGGGAAGGATAGATACGCAGTATTTT. Protein product: CASSVGGRIDTQYF.